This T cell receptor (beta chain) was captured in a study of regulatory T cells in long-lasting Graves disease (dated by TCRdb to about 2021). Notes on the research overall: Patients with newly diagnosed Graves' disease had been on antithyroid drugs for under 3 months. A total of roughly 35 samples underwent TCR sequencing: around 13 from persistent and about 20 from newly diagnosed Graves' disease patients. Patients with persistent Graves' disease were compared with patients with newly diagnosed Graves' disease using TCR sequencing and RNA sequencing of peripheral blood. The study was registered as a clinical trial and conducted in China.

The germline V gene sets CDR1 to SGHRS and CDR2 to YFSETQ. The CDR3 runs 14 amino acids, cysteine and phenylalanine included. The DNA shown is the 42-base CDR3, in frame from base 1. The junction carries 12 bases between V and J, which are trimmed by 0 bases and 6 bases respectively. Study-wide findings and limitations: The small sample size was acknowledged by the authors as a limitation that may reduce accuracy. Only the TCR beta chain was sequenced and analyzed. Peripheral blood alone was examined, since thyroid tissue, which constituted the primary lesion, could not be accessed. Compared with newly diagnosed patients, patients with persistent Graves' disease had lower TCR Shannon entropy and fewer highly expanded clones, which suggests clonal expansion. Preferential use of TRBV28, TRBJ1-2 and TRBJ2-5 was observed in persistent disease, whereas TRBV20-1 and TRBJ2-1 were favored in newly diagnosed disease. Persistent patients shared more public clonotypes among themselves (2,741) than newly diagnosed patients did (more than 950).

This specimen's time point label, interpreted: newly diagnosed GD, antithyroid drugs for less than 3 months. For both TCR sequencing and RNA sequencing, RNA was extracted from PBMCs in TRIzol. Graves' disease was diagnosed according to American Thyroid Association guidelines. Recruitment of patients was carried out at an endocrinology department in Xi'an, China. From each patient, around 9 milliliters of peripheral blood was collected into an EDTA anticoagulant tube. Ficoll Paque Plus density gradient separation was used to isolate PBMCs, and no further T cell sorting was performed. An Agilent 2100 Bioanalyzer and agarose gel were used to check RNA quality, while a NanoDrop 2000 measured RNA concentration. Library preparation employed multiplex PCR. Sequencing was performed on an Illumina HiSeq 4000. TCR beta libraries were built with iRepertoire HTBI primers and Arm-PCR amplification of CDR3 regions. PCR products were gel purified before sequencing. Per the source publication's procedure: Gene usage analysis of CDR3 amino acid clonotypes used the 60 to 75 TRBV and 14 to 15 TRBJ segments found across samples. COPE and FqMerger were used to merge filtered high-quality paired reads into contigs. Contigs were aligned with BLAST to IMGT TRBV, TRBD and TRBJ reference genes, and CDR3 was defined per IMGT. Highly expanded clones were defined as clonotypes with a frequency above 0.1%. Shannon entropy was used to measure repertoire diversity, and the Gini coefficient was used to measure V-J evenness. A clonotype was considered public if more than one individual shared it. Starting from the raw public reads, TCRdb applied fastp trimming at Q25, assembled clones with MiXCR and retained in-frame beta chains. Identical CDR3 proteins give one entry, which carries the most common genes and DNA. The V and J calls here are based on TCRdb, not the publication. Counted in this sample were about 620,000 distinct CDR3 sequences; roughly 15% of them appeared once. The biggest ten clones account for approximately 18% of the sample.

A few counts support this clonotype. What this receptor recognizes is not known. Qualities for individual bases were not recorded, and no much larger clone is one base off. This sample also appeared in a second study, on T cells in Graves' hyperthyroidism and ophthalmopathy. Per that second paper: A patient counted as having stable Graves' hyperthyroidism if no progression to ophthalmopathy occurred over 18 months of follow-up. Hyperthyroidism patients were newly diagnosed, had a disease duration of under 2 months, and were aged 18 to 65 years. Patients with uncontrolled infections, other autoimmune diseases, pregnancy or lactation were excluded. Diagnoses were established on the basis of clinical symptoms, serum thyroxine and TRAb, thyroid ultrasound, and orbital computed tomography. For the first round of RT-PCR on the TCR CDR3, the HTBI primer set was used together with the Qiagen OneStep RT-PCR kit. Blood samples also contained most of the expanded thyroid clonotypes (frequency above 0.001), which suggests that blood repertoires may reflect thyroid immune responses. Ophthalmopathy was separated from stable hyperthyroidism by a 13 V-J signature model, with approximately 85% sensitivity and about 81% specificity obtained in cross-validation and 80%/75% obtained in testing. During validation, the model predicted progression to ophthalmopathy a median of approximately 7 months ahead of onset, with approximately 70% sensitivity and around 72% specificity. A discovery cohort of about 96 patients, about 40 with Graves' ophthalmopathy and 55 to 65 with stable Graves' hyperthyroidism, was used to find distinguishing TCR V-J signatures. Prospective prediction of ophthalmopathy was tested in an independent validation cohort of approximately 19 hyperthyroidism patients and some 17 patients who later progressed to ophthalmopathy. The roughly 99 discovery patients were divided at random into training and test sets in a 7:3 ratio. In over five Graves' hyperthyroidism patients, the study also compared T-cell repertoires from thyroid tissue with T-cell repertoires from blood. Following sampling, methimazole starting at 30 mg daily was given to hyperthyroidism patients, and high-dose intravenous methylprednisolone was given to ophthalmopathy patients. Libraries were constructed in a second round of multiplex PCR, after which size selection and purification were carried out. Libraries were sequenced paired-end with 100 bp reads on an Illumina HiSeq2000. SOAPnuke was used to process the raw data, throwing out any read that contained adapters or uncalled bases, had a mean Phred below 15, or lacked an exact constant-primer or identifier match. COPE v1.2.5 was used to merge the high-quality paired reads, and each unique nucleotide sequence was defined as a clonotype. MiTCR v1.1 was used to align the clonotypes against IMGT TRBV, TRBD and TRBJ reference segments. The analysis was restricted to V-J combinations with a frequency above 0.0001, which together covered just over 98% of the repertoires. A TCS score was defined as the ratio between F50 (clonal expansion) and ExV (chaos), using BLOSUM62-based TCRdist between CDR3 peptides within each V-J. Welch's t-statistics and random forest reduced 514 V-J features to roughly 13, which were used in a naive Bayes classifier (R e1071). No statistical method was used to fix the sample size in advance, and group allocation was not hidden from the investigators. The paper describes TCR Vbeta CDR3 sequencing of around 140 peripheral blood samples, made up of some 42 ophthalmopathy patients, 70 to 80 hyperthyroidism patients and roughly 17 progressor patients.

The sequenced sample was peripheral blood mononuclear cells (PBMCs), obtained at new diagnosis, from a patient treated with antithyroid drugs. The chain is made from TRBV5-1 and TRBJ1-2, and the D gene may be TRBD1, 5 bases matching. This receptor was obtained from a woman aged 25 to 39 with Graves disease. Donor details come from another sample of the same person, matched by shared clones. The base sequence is TGCGCCAGCAGCTTGGGGCAGGGCGGCCATGGCTACACCTTC. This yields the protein CASSLGQGGHGYTF.